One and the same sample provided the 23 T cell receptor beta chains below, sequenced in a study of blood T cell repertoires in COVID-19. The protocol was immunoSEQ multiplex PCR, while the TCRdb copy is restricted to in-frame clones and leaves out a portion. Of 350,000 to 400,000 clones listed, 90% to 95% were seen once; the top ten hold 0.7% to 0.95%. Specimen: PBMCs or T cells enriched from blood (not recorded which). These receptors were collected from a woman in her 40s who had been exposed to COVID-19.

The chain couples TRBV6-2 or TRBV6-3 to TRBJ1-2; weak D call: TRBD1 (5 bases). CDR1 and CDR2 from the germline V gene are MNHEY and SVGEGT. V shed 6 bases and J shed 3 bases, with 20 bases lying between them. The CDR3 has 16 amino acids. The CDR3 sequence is CASSSQGQPRYYGYTF. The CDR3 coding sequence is TGTGCCAGCAGCTCCCAGGGCCAGCCCCGGTACTATGGCTACACCTTC.

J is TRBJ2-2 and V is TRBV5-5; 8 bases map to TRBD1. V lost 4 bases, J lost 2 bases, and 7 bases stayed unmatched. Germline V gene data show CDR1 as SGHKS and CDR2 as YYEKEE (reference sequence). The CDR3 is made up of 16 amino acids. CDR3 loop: CASSRSGQENTGELFF. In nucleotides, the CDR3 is TGTGCCAGCAGCCGCTCGGGACAGGAAAACACCGGGGAGCTGTTTTTT.

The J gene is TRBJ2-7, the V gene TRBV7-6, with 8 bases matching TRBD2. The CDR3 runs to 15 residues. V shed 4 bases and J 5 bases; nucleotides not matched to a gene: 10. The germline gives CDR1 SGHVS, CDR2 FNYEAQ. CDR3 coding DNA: TGTGCCAGCAGCTCTCTTGGGGGACTAGTCCACGAGCAGTACTTC. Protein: CASSSLGGLVHEQYF. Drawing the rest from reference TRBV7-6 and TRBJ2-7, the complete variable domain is GAGVSQSPRYKVTKRGQDVALRCDPISGHVSLYWYRQALGQGPEFLTYFNYEAQQDKSGLPNDRFSAERPEGSISTLTIQRTEQRDSAMYRCASSSLGGLVHEQYFGPGTRLTVT.

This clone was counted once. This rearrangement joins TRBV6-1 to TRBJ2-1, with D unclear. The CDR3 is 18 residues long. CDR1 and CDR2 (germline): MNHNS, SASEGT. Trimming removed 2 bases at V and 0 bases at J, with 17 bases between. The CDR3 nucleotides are TGTGCCAGCAGTGAACCGACGAGCTCGCACAGCTCCTACAATGAGCAGTTCTTC. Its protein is CASSEPTSSHSSYNEQFF.

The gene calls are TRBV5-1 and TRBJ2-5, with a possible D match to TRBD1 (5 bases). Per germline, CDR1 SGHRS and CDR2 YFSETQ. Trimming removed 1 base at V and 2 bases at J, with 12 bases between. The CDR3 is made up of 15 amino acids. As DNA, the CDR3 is TGCGCCAGCAGCTTGAGGGCAGGGCGACAAGAGACCCAGTACTTC. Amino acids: CASSLRAGRQETQYF.

The CDR3 DNA reads TGTGCCAGCTTGTATCGGACTCAGAACACTGAAGCTTTCTTT. Residues: CASLYRTQNTEAFF. V and J are TRBV7-3 and TRBJ1-1; D gene ambiguous. Germline CDR1 is SGHTA and CDR2 is FQGTGA. Trimming cost V 8 bases and J 1 base, with 14 bases left between them. This CDR3 comprises 14 residues.

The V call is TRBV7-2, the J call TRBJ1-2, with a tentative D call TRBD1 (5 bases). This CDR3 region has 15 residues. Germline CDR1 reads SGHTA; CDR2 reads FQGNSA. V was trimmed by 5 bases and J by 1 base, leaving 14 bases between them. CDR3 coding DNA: TGTGCCAGCAGCCCGGGACTCAAAAGTAACTATGGCTACACCTTC. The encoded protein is CASSPGLKSNYGYTF.

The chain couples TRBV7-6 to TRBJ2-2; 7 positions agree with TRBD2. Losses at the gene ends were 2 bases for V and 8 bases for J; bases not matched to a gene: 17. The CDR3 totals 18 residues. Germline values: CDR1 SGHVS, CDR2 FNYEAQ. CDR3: CASSLSPRAGTPGGELFF. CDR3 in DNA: TGTGCCAGCAGCTTATCACCACGAGCGGGGACCCCGGGGGGGGAGCTGTTTTTT.

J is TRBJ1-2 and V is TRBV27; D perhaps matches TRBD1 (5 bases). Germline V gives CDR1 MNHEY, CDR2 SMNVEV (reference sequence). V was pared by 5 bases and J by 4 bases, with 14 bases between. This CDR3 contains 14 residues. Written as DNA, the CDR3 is TGTGCCAGCAGTGCCCGACTCGGGGGCTATGGCTACACCTTC. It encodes CASSARLGGYGYTF.

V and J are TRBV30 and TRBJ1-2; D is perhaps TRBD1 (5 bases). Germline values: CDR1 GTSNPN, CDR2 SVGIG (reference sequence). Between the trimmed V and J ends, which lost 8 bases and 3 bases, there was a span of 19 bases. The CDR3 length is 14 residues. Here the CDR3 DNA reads TGTGCCAGTTCGACAGTACCCGACCACTATGGCTACACCTTC. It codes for CASSTVPDHYGYTF.

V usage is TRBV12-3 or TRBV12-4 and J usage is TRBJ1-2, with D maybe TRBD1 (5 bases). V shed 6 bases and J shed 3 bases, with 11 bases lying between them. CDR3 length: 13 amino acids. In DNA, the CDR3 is TGTGCCAGCAGACCCGACAGCTACTATGGCTACACCTTC. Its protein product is CASRPDSYYGYTF.

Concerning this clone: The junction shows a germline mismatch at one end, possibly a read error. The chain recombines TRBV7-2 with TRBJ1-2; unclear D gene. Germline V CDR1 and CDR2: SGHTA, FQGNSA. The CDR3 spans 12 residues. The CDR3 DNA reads TGTGCCAGCAGCCTAGCCTCCTATGGCTACACCTTC. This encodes CASSLASYGYTF.

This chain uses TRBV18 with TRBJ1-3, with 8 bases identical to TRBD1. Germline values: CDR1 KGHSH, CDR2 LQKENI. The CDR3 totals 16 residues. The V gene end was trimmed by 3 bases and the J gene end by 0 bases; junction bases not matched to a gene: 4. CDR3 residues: CASSPGQGYSGNTIYF. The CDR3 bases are TGTGCCAGCTCACCCGGACAGGGCTACTCTGGAAACACCATATATTTT.

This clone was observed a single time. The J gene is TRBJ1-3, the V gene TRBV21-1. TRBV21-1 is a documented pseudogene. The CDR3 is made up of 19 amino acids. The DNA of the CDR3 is TGTGCCAGCAGCAAAGATCCTCGCTCTGGCGGAGACTCTGGAAACACCATATATTTT. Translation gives CASSKDPRSGGDSGNTIYF.

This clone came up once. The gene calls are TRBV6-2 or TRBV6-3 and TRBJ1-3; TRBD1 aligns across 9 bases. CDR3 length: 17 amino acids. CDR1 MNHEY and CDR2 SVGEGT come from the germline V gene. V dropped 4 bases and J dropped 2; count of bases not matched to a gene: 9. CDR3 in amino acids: CASSSAGTGNTGNTIYF. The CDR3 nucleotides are TGTGCCAGCAGTTCTGCCGGGACAGGGAATACTGGAAACACCATATATTTT.

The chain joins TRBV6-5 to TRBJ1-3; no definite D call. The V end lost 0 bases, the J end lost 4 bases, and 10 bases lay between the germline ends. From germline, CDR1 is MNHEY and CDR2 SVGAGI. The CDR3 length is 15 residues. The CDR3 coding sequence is TGTGCCAGCAGTTACTCACGAGGGTCCGGAAACACCATATATTTT. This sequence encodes CASSYSRGSGNTIYF.

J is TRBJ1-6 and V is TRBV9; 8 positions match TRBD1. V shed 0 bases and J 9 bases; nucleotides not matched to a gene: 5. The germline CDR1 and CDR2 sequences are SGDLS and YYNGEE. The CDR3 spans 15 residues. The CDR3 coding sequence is TGTGCCAGCAGCGTAGGGGCAGGGGGCGGTTCACCCCTCCACTTT. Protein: CASSVGAGGGSPLHF.

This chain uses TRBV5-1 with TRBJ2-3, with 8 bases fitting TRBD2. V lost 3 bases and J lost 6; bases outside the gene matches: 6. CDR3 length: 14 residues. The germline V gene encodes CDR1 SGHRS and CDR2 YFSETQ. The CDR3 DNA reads TGCGCCAGCAGCTCGTCGCGGACTAGCGATACGCAGTATTTT. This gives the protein CASSSSRTSDTQYF.

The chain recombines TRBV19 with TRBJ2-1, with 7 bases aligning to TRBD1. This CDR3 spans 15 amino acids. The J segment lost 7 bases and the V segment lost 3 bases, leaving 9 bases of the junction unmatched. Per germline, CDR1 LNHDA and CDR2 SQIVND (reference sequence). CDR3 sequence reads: CASSIRQRGRNEQFF. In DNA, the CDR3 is TGTGCCAGTAGTATCCGCCAGAGGGGGCGGAATGAGCAGTTCTTC.

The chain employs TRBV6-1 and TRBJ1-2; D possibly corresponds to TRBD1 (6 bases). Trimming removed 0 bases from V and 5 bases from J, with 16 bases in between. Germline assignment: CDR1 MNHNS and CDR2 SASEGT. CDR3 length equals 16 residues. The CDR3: CASSEAPSGGSYGYTF. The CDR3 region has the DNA TGTGCCAGCAGTGAAGCGCCTTCGGGGGGCTCGTATGGCTACACCTTC.

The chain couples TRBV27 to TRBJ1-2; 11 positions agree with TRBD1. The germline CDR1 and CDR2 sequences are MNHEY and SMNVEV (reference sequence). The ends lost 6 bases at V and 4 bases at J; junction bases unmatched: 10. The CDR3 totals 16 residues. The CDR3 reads CASSRGTGGFTYGYTF. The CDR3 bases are TGTGCCAGCAGCAGGGGGACAGGGGGATTTACCTATGGCTACACCTTC.

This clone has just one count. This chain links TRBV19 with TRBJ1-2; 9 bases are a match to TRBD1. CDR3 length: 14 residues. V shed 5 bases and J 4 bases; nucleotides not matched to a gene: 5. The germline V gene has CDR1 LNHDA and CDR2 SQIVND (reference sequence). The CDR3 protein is CASSSWTGVYGYTF. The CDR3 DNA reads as TGTGCCAGTAGTTCTTGGACAGGGGTCTATGGCTACACCTTC.

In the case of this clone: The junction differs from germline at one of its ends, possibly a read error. The CDR3 nucleotides are TGTGCTAGCAGCTCCAGGGGGGCCGGGGAGCTGTTTTTT. Its protein is CASSSRGAGELFF. The chain has TRBV7-7 and TRBJ2-2, with a weak D call TRBD1 (7 bases). The V gene's germline CDR1 is SSHAT and CDR2 FNYEAQ (reference sequence). This CDR3 comprises 13 residues.